This entry lists 29 T cell receptor beta chains sequenced from one sample in a study of cytomegalovirus exposure and HLA in healthy donors. The PCR made use of 60 Vbeta and 13 Jbeta primers. Assay: immunoSEQ multiplex PCR; the TCRdb copy retains only in-frame clones and omits some. The sample shows 110,000 to 150,000 clones, approximately 78% of them seen only once. Sequenced sample: PBMCs. The receptors come from a man between 18 and 35 years old in good health and CMV-seropositive.

J is TRBJ2-7 and V is TRBV6-1; D is possibly TRBD1 (5 bases). V lost 5 bases, J lost 0 bases, and 14 bases lay in between. This CDR3 contains 15 residues. CDR1 MNHNS and CDR2 SASEGT come from the germline V gene. Written as DNA, the CDR3 is TGTGCCAGCAGTTTAATTCCAGGGTTCTCCTACGAGCAGTACTTC. It codes for CASSLIPGFSYEQYF.

The chain uses TRBV19 and TRBJ2-5, with TRBD1 identical over 8 bases. The J call may be incorrect, as the DNA end agrees better with TRBJ2-7. CDR3 size: 15 residues. CDR1 and CDR2 from the germline V gene are LNHDA and SQIVND (reference sequence). CDR3 amino acids: CASSMRTGNNYEQYF. CDR3 DNA: TGTGCCAGTAGTATGAGGACAGGGAACAACTACGAGCAGTACTTC.

The V and J genes are TRBV2 and TRBJ1-2; 7 bases agree with TRBD1. CDR1 and CDR2 from the germline V gene are SNHLY and FYNNEI. The trim removed 6 bases at V and 5 bases at J, leaving 18 bases unmatched. This CDR3 region has 17 residues. In DNA form, the CDR3 reads TGTGCCAGCAGCGACCCGGCCGCAGGGGGTGGAGGGTATGGCTACACCTTC. This gives the protein CASSDPAAGGGGYGYTF.

The CDR3 loop is CASSTSGGPGNTIYF. The DNA of the CDR3 is TGTGCCAGCAGTACCTCAGGGGGCCCTGGAAACACCATATATTTT. The J gene is TRBJ1-3, the V gene TRBV27, with 8 bases matching TRBD1. The CDR3 length is 15 residues. The junction had 5 bases not matched to a gene; V was cut back by 5 bases and J by 2 bases. Germline lookup yields CDR1 MNHEY and CDR2 SMNVEV (reference sequence).

The chain combines TRBV6-5 with TRBJ2-7, with 9 bases matching TRBD1. CDR1 MNHEY and CDR2 SVGAGI come from the germline V gene. Trimming at V came to 4 bases and at J to 0 bases, leaving 4 bases not matched to a gene. The CDR3 runs to 15 residues. The CDR3 loop reads CASSSPGQGSYEQYF. DNA of the CDR3: TGTGCCAGCAGTTCCCCGGGACAGGGCTCCTACGAGCAGTACTTC.

This clone was counted a few times. The chain joins TRBV15 to TRBJ1-3; TRBD1 is a possible D gene (6 bases). CDR3 length: 15 amino acids. V was shortened by 5 bases and J by 4 bases, with 15 bases between the two germline ends. Germline CDR1 is LNHNV and CDR2 is YYDKDF (reference sequence). The CDR3: CATSESPGAGNTIYF. CDR3 in DNA: TGTGCCACCAGCGAGTCTCCAGGGGCCGGAAACACCATATATTTT.

V is TRBV5-1 and J is TRBJ2-1; 11 bases match TRBD2. Per germline, CDR1 SGHRS and CDR2 YFSETQ. The CDR3 spans 15 residues. With 4 bases clipped from V and 4 bases from J, the junction kept 4 bases outside the gene matches. DNA for the CDR3: TGCGCCAGCAGCAGTCTAGCGGGAGGTTACAATGAGCAGTTCTTC. Translation: CASSSLAGGYNEQFF.

This chain connects TRBV7-9 to TRBJ1-2; 10 bases fit TRBD1. Per the germline V gene, CDR1 is SEHNR and CDR2 is FQNEAQ (reference sequence). This CDR3 contains 13 residues. Germline trimming cut 6 bases from V and 6 bases from J; bases unmatched to any gene: 4. The chain's CDR3 is CASRAGTGDGYTF. The CDR3 coding sequence is TGTGCCAGCAGGGCCGGGACAGGGGATGGCTACACCTTC. The full variable domain, its missing parts supplied by reference TRBV7-9 and TRBJ1-2, is DTGVSQNPRHKITKRGQNVTFRCDPISEHNRLYWYRQTLGQGPEFLTYFQNEAQLEKSRLLSDRFSAERPKGSFSTLEIQRTEQGDSAMYLCASRAGTGDGYTFGSGTRLTVV.

This clone appeared once. An end of the junction does not agree with germline; a read error may underlie this. The chain links TRBV7-9 to TRBJ2-5, with D perhaps TRBD1 (6 bases). The CDR3 length is 9 residues. CDR1 is SEHNR, CDR2 FQNEAQ, per germline (reference sequence). CDR3 in DNA: TGTGCCAGCGGGGAACAGGGAAACTTC. It codes for CASGEQGNF.

The CDR3 DNA follows: TGTGCCAGCAGATCCGGGACTCAAGGAAACACCATATATTTT. This encodes CASRSGTQGNTIYF. V is TRBV28 and J is TRBJ1-3, with D tentatively TRBD1 (5 bases). Trimming removed 6 bases from V and 4 bases from J, with 13 bases in between. There are 14 residues in the CDR3. Germline V gene data show CDR1 as MDHEN and CDR2 as SYDVKM.

The V call is TRBV6-1, the J call TRBJ1-2; D remains ambiguous. V was cut by 2 bases and J by 5 bases, with 12 bases left in between. In germline, CDR1 is MNHNS, CDR2 SASEGT. This CDR3 is 14 amino acids long. The CDR3 sequence is CASSEPRRLYGYTF. The CDR3 coding sequence is TGTGCCAGCAGTGAACCCAGGCGACTATATGGCTACACCTTC.

The rearrangement joins TRBV5-1 to TRBJ2-2; maybe TRBD1 (5 bases). The length of the CDR3 is 14 residues. Trimming cost V 2 bases and J 1 base, with 6 bases left between them. CDR1 is SGHRS and CDR2 is YFSETQ in the germline V gene. Here the CDR3 reads CASSFGQNTGELFF. DNA for the CDR3: TGCGCCAGCAGCTTCGGACAGAACACCGGGGAGCTGTTTTTT.

The rearrangement joins TRBV4-1 to TRBJ2-5; possibly TRBD1 for D (6 bases). The CDR3 loop spans 16 amino acids. The germline gives CDR1 MGHRA, CDR2 YSYEKL. V was cut by 0 bases and J by 2 bases, with 13 bases left in between. In DNA form, the CDR3 reads TGCGCCAGCAGCCAAGAACGGTCGAGGGGGCAAGAGACCCAGTACTTC. Translating gives CASSQERSRGQETQYF.

CDR3 region: CASSQETSTSYNEQFF. For the CDR3, the DNA is TGCGCCAGCAGCCAAGAGACTAGCACATCCTACAATGAGCAGTTCTTC. The rearrangement uses TRBV4-1 and TRBJ2-1; 7 bases match TRBD2. The germline V gene has CDR1 MGHRA and CDR2 YSYEKL. Trimming took 0 bases from V and 1 from J; bases not matched to a gene: 3. The CDR3 runs 16 residues.

The rearrangement uses TRBV5-6 and TRBJ2-2; 9 nucleotides agree with TRBD2. Germline V CDR1 and CDR2: SGHDT, YYEEEE. The CDR3 consists of 16 residues. V shed 4 bases and J 3 bases; nucleotides not matched to a gene: 7. This CDR3 reads CASSLMGLADTGELFF. CDR3 DNA: TGTGCCAGCAGCCTCATGGGACTAGCTGACACCGGGGAGCTGTTTTTT.

This clone was observed a single time. The rearrangement uses TRBV28 and TRBJ1-1; a weak D match, TRBD1 (5 bases). This CDR3 has 16 residues. In germline, CDR1 is MDHEN, CDR2 SYDVKM. V was cut by 5 bases and J by 0 bases, with 16 bases left in between. The CDR3 is CASSLSQGSLNTEAFF. The CDR3 DNA sequence: TGTGCCAGCAGTCTCAGCCAGGGAAGTCTGAACACTGAAGCTTTCTTT.

The rearrangement uses TRBV6-1 and TRBJ1-1; no reliable D call. Germline V gives CDR1 MNHNS, CDR2 SASEGT. The CDR3 is made up of 14 amino acids. V was shortened by 2 bases and J by 3 bases, with 10 bases between the two germline ends. In DNA form, the CDR3 reads TGTGCCAGCAGTGAACTCCGGGAGGACACTGAAGCTTTCTTT. Residues: CASSELREDTEAFF.

In its sample, this clone was seen a few times. CDR3 residues: CASNGADDREYF. The CDR3 coding sequence is TGTGCCAGCAACGGAGCCGACGACAGAGAGTACTTC. The rearrangement joins TRBV2 to TRBJ2-7; tentatively, D is TRBD1 (5 bases). The CDR3 has 12 residues. CDR1 SNHLY and CDR2 FYNNEI come from the germline V gene. Trimming stripped 7 bases from V and 11 bases from J, with 18 bases between.

The gene calls are TRBV5-6 and TRBJ2-1, with TRBD2 identical over 11 bases. The length of the CDR3 is 16 residues. Losses at the gene ends were 4 bases for V and 2 bases for J; bases not matched to a gene: 5. Germline lookup yields CDR1 SGHDT and CDR2 YYEEEE. In nucleotides, the CDR3 is TGTGCCAGCAGCCAACTTAGCGGGAGGGCCTACAATGAGCAGTTCTTC. It yields the protein CASSQLSGRAYNEQFF.

V is TRBV4-2 and J is TRBJ2-5; 10 bases are a match to TRBD2. The CDR3 has 18 amino acids. From germline, CDR1 is LGHNA and CDR2 YNFKEQ. The trim removed 0 bases at V and 5 bases at J, leaving 12 bases unmatched. For the CDR3, the DNA is TGTGCCAGCAGCCAAGAGGGGAGCGGGAGGGCCGAGCGGGAGACCCAGTACTTC. This translates into CASSQEGSGRAERETQYF.

The chain employs TRBV27 and TRBJ2-1; D is undetermined. Deletions cut 0 bases from V and 5 bases from J, with 8 bases between. From germline, CDR1 is MNHEY and CDR2 SMNVEV (reference sequence). This CDR3 has 14 residues. In nucleotides, the CDR3 is TGTGCCAGCAGTTTATCTCACCCTAACAATGAGCAGTTCTTC. This sequence encodes CASSLSHPNNEQFF.

This chain uses TRBV19 with TRBJ2-2; 7 bases are a match to TRBD2. The germline gives CDR1 LNHDA, CDR2 SQIVND (reference sequence). The trim removed 8 bases at V and 4 bases at J, leaving 7 bases unmatched. The CDR3 has 14 amino acids. CDR3 nucleotides: TGTGCCAGTCGGGAGGTGGGGTCCACCGGGGAGCTGTTTTTT. It codes for CASREVGSTGELFF.

The chain links TRBV6-1 to TRBJ1-1; D may be TRBD1 (6 bases). The germline V gene has CDR1 MNHNS and CDR2 SASEGT. The CDR3 totals 14 residues. V was shortened by 5 bases and J by 4 bases, with 14 bases between the two germline ends. This CDR3 is CASSQGGPRTEAFF. In DNA, the CDR3 is TGTGCCAGCAGTCAAGGGGGGCCACGCACTGAAGCTTTCTTT.

The chain employs TRBV27 and TRBJ1-3, with TRBD1 as a possible D gene (5 bases). In germline, CDR1 is MNHEY, CDR2 SMNVEV (reference sequence). V was shortened by 2 bases and J by 2 bases, with 10 bases between the two germline ends. The CDR3 covers 15 residues. The CDR3 here is CASSLNRGTGNTIYF. For the CDR3, the DNA is TGTGCCAGCAGTTTAAATAGGGGAACTGGAAACACCATATATTTT.

This clone was seen a handful of times. V usage is TRBV2 and J usage is TRBJ2-5, with D maybe TRBD1 (5 bases). This CDR3 is built from 13 residues. Germline V CDR1 and CDR2: SNHLY, FYNNEI. Trimming took 4 bases from V and 4 from J, leaving 10 bases between them. CDR3 residues: CASSGGWGETQYF. Here the CDR3 DNA reads TGTGCCAGCAGTGGGGGCTGGGGAGAGACCCAGTACTTC. Looking up the rest from reference TRBV2 and TRBJ2-5 gives the full variable domain: EPEVTQTPSHQVTQMGQEVILRCVPISNHLYFYWYRQILGQKVEFLVSFYNNEISEKSEIFDDQFSVERPDGSNFTLKIRSTKLEDSAMYFCASSGGWGETQYFGPGTRLLVL.

The genes are TRBV27 and TRBJ2-1, with TRBD2 matching over 10 bases. Trimming at V came to 7 bases and at J to 3 bases, leaving 9 bases not matched to a gene. Per germline, CDR1 MNHEY and CDR2 SMNVEV (reference sequence). This CDR3 contains 16 residues. The CDR3 DNA reads TGTGCCAGCAAAGTCCTAGCGGGAGCATTCTACAATGAGCAGTTCTTC. It codes for CASKVLAGAFYNEQFF.

This chain connects TRBV25-1 to TRBJ2-3; TRBD1 aligns across 11 bases. This CDR3 is built from 16 residues. The V gene end was trimmed by 5 bases and the J gene end by 3 bases; junction bases not matched to a gene: 7. The germline V gene has CDR1 MGHDK and CDR2 SYGVNS. This CDR3 reads CASSSRTGGWTDTQYF. The DNA of the CDR3 is TGTGCCAGCAGTAGTCGGACAGGGGGCTGGACAGATACGCAGTATTTT.

The chain uses TRBV7-9 and TRBJ2-7, with D possibly TRBD2 on 5 matching bases. CDR1 and CDR2 from the germline V gene are SEHNR and FQNEAQ (reference sequence). CDR3 size: 14 residues. V was shortened by 6 bases and J by 0 bases, with 12 bases between the two germline ends. In DNA, the CDR3 is TGTGCCAGCAGTCAGGACGGAGGCTCCTACGAGCAGTACTTC. Encoded protein: CASSQDGGSYEQYF. The full variable domain, with the rest looked up from reference TRBV7-9 and TRBJ2-7, is DTGVSQNPRHKITKRGQNVTFRCDPISEHNRLYWYRQTLGQGPEFLTYFQNEAQLEKSRLLSDRFSAERPKGSFSTLEIQRTEQGDSAMYLCASSQDGGSYEQYFGPGTRLTVT.

V and J are TRBV19 and TRBJ1-1, with a possible D match to TRBD1 (6 bases). The CDR3 has 13 amino acids. V was shortened by 6 bases and J by 1 base, with 9 bases between the two germline ends. Germline CDR1 LNHDA, CDR2 SQIVND (reference sequence). The CDR3 DNA reads as TGTGCCAGTAGGGACAGCCGGAACACTGAAGCTTTCTTT. Residues: CASRDSRNTEAFF.